This T cell receptor (beta chain) stems from a study of cytomegalovirus exposure and HLA in healthy donors. Overall study findings and caveats: A prior analysis recorded that most TCR beta V segments were productive about 90% or about 30% of the time.

CDR1 and CDR2 from the germline V gene are MNHEY and SMNVEV (reference sequence). The germline V and J ends were trimmed by 0 bases and 5 bases, with 10 bases remaining between them. The CDR3 covers 14 residues. This PCR relied on a set of 60 Vbeta primers and 13 Jbeta primers. The repertoire was sequenced with immunoSEQ multiplex PCR; TCRdb's copy has only in-frame clones and lacks some. The profile shows tens of thousands of clones, about 70% of them singletons. On this clone itself: Its antigen is still unknown.

The chain uses TRBV27 and TRBJ1-2; D remains unclear. The source is a man aged 25 to 40 in good health and CMV-seronegative. Sequenced input: PBMCs. The CDR3 DNA reads TGTGCCAGCAGTTTATCGGGCAGAGGGTATGGCTACACCTTC. Protein product: CASSLSGRGYGYTF.